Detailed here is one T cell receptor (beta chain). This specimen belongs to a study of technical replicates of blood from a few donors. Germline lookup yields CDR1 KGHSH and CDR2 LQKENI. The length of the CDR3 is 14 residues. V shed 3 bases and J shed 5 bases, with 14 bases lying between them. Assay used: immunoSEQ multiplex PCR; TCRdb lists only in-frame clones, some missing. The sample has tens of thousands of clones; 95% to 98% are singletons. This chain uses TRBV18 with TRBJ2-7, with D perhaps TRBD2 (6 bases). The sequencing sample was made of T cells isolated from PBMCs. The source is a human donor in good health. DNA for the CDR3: TGTGCCAGCTCACCGGGCCTTCGGAGGGACGAGCAGTACTTC. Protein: CASSPGLRRDEQYF.